Below are 21 T cell receptor beta chains sequenced from a single sample in a study of blood T cell repertoires in COVID-19. TCRdb keeps only in-frame clones here, not all; method: immunoSEQ multiplex PCR. The repertoire holds hundreds of thousands of clones, with around 88% as singletons. The sequenced sample was peripheral blood. These receptors were taken from a woman aged 30 to 39 who had recovered from COVID-19.

This chain connects TRBV20-1 to TRBJ1-2; no firm D call. The V gene's germline CDR1 is DFQATT and CDR2 SNEGSKA (reference sequence). The CDR3 extends over 10 amino acids. V shed 6 bases and J shed 7 bases, with 9 bases lying between them. The CDR3 sequence is CSALEGGYTF. CDR3 in DNA: TGCAGTGCCCTCGAGGGTGGCTACACCTTC.

The rearrangement uses TRBV2 and TRBJ1-1; the match to TRBD1 covers 7 bases. V shed 6 bases and J 11 bases; nucleotides not matched to a gene: 15. There are 14 residues in the CDR3. Germline V lookup: CDR1 SNHLY, CDR2 FYNNEI. CDR3 DNA sequence: TGTGCCAGCAGCACAGGGGAGCTACAGAGGCGCGCTTTCTTT. Translating it yields CASSTGELQRRAFF.

V is TRBV5-1 and J is TRBJ2-7, with D maybe TRBD2 (6 bases). Deletions cut 4 bases from V and 8 bases from J, with 25 bases between. Germline V gives CDR1 SGHRS, CDR2 YFSETQ. This CDR3 is built from 16 residues. This chain's CDR3 is CASSLRTISGREQQYF. In DNA, the CDR3 is TGCGCCAGCAGCCTCCGGACTATATCGGGTAGGGAGCAGCAGTACTTC. The variable domain in full, completed from reference TRBV5-1 and TRBJ2-7, reads KAGVTQTPRYLIKTRGQQVTLSCSPISGHRSVSWYQQTPGQGLQFLFEYFSETQRNKGNFPGRFSGRQFSNSRSEMNVSTLELGDSALYLCASSLRTISGREQQYFGPGTRLTVT.

The chain has TRBV19 and TRBJ1-5; no reliable D call. Looked up from germline, CDR1 is LNHDA and CDR2 is SQIVND (reference sequence). V was pared by 0 bases and J by 0 bases, with 9 bases between. CDR3 size: 16 residues. This CDR3 reads CASSIEEAISNQPQHF. CDR3 bases: TGTGCCAGTAGTATAGAGGAGGCAATTAGCAATCAGCCCCAGCATTTT.

The count of this clone is one. V is TRBV27 and J is TRBJ1-5; perhaps TRBD1 as D (5 bases). The CDR3 length is 14 residues. The V gene's germline CDR1 is MNHEY and CDR2 SMNVEV (reference sequence). V was clipped by 3 bases and J by 8 bases, with 14 bases between them. The CDR3 bases are TGTGCCAGCAGTTTTATAGGGGCTCTCGAGCCCCAGCATTTT. It specifies CASSFIGALEPQHF.

The rearrangement joins TRBV3-1 (or the pseudogene TRBV3-2) to TRBJ2-7, with a weak D call TRBD1 (5 bases). CDR1 is LGHDT, CDR2 YNNKEL, per germline (reference sequence). This CDR3 is built from 14 residues. Trimming cost V 6 bases and J 1 base, with 13 bases left between them. CDR3 region: CASSATTGSYEQYF. The CDR3 nucleotides read TGTGCCAGCAGTGCCACTACAGGATCCTACGAGCAGTACTTC.

DNA of the CDR3: TGCGCCAGTAGGACAGGCAATCAGCCCCAGCATTTT. Protein sequence: CASRTGNQPQHF. J is TRBJ1-5 and V is TRBV10-2, with a weak D call TRBD1 (6 bases). Trimming cost V 9 bases and J 2 bases, with 8 bases left between them. This CDR3 comprises 12 residues. Germline CDR1 and CDR2: WSHSY and SAAADI.

The CDR3 coding sequence is TGTGCCAGCAGATGGGACACAAACACTGAAGCTTTCTTT. Translated, it gives CASRWDTNTEAFF. The chain joins TRBV6-5 to TRBJ1-1; weak D call: TRBD1 (6 bases). Trimming took off 6 bases at V and 2 bases at J, with 10 bases between the two ends. Germline values: CDR1 MNHEY, CDR2 SVGAGI. The CDR3 is 13 amino acids.

J is TRBJ1-2 and V is TRBV29-1; 9 nucleotides match TRBD1. Germline V lookup: CDR1 SQVTM, CDR2 ANQGSEA. J gave up 3 bases and V 6 bases, and 5 bases lay outside the gene matches. This CDR3 region has 13 residues. This chain's CDR3 is CSVSTGGDYGYTF. CDR3 sequence (DNA): TGCAGCGTCTCGACAGGGGGGGACTATGGCTACACCTTC.

V and J are TRBV5-1 and TRBJ2-1; perhaps TRBD1 as D (5 bases). CDR3 size: 17 residues. V was cut by 1 base and J by 0 bases, with 14 bases left in between. The germline V gene has CDR1 SGHRS and CDR2 YFSETQ. The CDR3 sequence: CASSLQGLFNSYNEQFF. The CDR3 DNA follows: TGCGCCAGCAGCTTGCAGGGTTTATTTAACTCCTACAATGAGCAGTTCTTC.

V gene TRBV5-4 combines with J gene TRBJ1-5; TRBD1 might be the D (5 bases). V lost 2 bases, J lost 7 bases, and 13 bases lay in between. The CDR3 length is 14 residues. Germline values: CDR1 SGHNT, CDR2 YYREEE (reference sequence). The CDR3 DNA reads TGTGCCAGCAGCTTATGGGGGGGGGACCAGCCCCAGCATTTT. Protein: CASSLWGGDQPQHF.

This chain links TRBV15 with TRBJ2-5, with 7 bases lining up with TRBD2. Germline V CDR1 and CDR2: LNHNV, YYDKDF (reference sequence). The CDR3 sequence is 14 residues long. V lost 0 bases to trimming and J lost 5 bases; unmatched junction nucleotides: 3. CDR3 in amino acids: CATSREMGGETQYF. The CDR3 region has the DNA TGTGCCACCAGCAGAGAGATGGGAGGGGAGACCCAGTACTTC.

The V gene is TRBV6-5, the J gene TRBJ2-1, with TRBD2 matching over 13 bases. This CDR3 comprises 15 residues. The germline CDR1 and CDR2 sequences are MNHEY and SVGAGI. The V gene end was trimmed by 6 bases and the J gene end by 7 bases; junction bases not matched to a gene: 6. The CDR3 spells CASREGTSGVNEQFF. DNA for the CDR3: TGTGCCAGCAGAGAGGGGACTAGCGGGGTAAATGAGCAGTTCTTC.

The chain carries TRBV19 and TRBJ1-2; the D gene is possibly TRBD1 (6 bases). Trimming pared 7 bases from V and 2 bases from J, leaving 14 bases between. The CDR3 spans 14 residues. Germline values: CDR1 LNHDA, CDR2 SQIVND (reference sequence). DNA for the CDR3: TGTGCCAGTAAAAAAGGTGGACAGAACTATGGCTACACCTTC. It encodes CASKKGGQNYGYTF.

This rearrangement joins TRBV27 to TRBJ1-1, with 7 bases aligning to TRBD1. Germline values: CDR1 MNHEY, CDR2 SMNVEV (reference sequence). The V segment lost 2 bases and the J segment 9 bases; nucleotides outside the gene matches: 9. The CDR3 loop spans 14 amino acids. The CDR3 nucleotides are TGTGCCAGCAGTTTAGCCGGGACAGAAACTAAAGCTTTCTTT. Translated, it gives CASSLAGTETKAFF.

The chain joins TRBV14 to TRBJ1-2; D is uncertain. V was pared by 0 bases and J by 3 bases, with 11 bases between. CDR3 length: 15 amino acids. From germline, CDR1 is SGHDN and CDR2 FVKESK. CDR3 sequence (DNA): TGTGCCAGCAGCCAAGATTACTTTGCTGACTATGGCTACACCTTC. It encodes CASSQDYFADYGYTF.

This chain connects TRBV29-1 to TRBJ2-1; tentatively, D is TRBD1 (6 bases). Germline CDR1 and CDR2: SQVTM and ANQGSEA. CDR3 size: 14 residues. V was clipped by 1 base and J by 4 bases, with 11 bases between them. The CDR3 here is CSVEGQGRYNEQFF. The CDR3 region has the DNA TGCAGCGTTGAAGGGCAGGGGCGATACAATGAGCAGTTCTTC.

This clone occurred once. The chain employs TRBV3-1 (or the pseudogene TRBV3-2) and TRBJ2-7; 9 bases align to TRBD1. The CDR3 extends over 13 amino acids. CDR1 and CDR2 from the germline V gene are LGHDT and YNNKEL (reference sequence). V shed 4 bases, J shed 4 bases, and the junction held 2 bases outside the gene matches. The CDR3 DNA reads as TGTGCCAGCAGCCCTGGACAGGGGTACGAGCAGTACTTC. This sequence encodes CASSPGQGYEQYF.

This chain links TRBV30 with TRBJ1-1, with D uncertain. The CDR3 contains 13 residues. Trimming shortened V by 2 bases and J by 1 base, and 8 bases separated the two germline ends. Germline CDR1 GTSNPN, CDR2 SVGIG (reference sequence). In DNA, the CDR3 is TGTGCCTGGAGTATTAGGAGGAACACTGAAGCTTTCTTT. Its protein is CAWSIRRNTEAFF.

The chain uses TRBV30 and TRBJ1-2; 10 bases are a match to TRBD1. The CDR3 contains 13 residues. CDR1 is GTSNPN, CDR2 SVGIG, per germline (reference sequence). J gave up 8 bases and V 6 bases, and 9 bases lay outside the gene matches. The CDR3 DNA reads as TGTGCCTGCACCGGGACAGGGGTCTACGGCTACACCTTC. It translates to CACTGTGVYGYTF. The whole variable domain, remainder taken from reference TRBV30 and TRBJ1-2, is SQTIHQWPATLVQPVGSPLSLECTVEGTSNPNLYWYRQAAGRGLQLLFYSVGIGQISSEVPQNLSASRPQDRQFILSSKKLLLSDSGFYLCACTGTGVYGYTFGSGTRLTVV.

A few counts support this clone. V is TRBV29-1 and J is TRBJ2-2, with 8 bases matching TRBD2. Germline CDR1 SQVTM, CDR2 ANQGSEA. Trimming took 6 bases from V and 3 from J; bases not matched to a gene: 9. This CDR3 region has 15 residues. The CDR3, as DNA: TGCAGCGTGGGGATTAGCGGGGATTACACCGGGGAGCTGTTTTTT. It encodes CSVGISGDYTGELFF.